These T cell receptor beta chains were read from a single sample in a study of response to subunit inactivated influenza vaccine. TCRdb recomputed calls from the RT-PCR reads with MiXCR, one row per CDR3 protein. The sample includes approximately 570,000 distinct CDR3 sequences, roughly 8.2% of them seen just once. Specimen: PBMCs from blood, collected around 2 years after vaccination. These receptors were obtained from a man in his fifties or sixties who received an inactivated influenza vaccine. Each CDR3 is given with its conserved first and last residue. D genes are given only for firm matches. Clone size is given for some rows only: seen once, a few or many times, or a class if the clone is expanded.

j_gene: TRBJ2-2
d_gene: .
abundance: .
v_gene: TRBV7-7
CDR3nt: TGTGCCAGCAGCAGGACTGCTTCGTTAGACACCGGGGAGCTGTTTTTT
CDR3aa: CASSRTASLDTGELFF

j_gene: TRBJ2-2
d_gene: .
abundance: few
v_gene: TRBV7-6
CDR3nt: TGTGCCAGCAGCTTAGTCTGGCCCGGGGAGCTGTTTTTT
CDR3aa: CASSLVWPGELFF

j_gene: TRBJ2-7
d_gene: TRBD2
abundance: few
v_gene: TRBV20-1
CDR3nt: TGCAGTGCTAGAGAAGGGACTAGAGCCCTCTACGAGCAGTACTTC
CDR3aa: CSAREGTRALYEQYF

j_gene: TRBJ2-2
d_gene: .
abundance: .
v_gene: TRBV2
CDR3nt: TGTGCCAGCAACGGGTTAGTGACCGGGGAGCTGTTTTTT
CDR3aa: CASNGLVTGELFF

j_gene: TRBJ1-4
d_gene: TRBD1
abundance: many
v_gene: TRBV4-1
CDR3nt: TGCGCCAGCAGCCAACCGGGACAGGGCCTTGCCAAACTGTTTTTT
CDR3aa: CASSQPGQGLAKLFF

j_gene: TRBJ2-5
d_gene: TRBD1
abundance: .
v_gene: TRBV7-9
CDR3nt: TGTGCCAGCAGGATGACAGGGACGCAAGAGACCCAGTACTTC
CDR3aa: CASRMTGTQETQYF

j_gene: TRBJ2-5
d_gene: TRBD2
abundance: few
v_gene: TRBV6-1
CDR3nt: TGTGCCAGCAGGCGGGGGGGTGTGGAGACCCAGTACTTC
CDR3aa: CASRRGGVETQYF

j_gene: TRBJ2-7
d_gene: .
abundance: .
v_gene: TRBV3-1
CDR3nt: TGTGCCAGCAGCCAAGACACAGAAGAATTCTCCTACGAGCAGTACTTC
CDR3aa: CASSQDTEEFSYEQYF

j_gene: TRBJ2-1
d_gene: TRBD2
abundance: .
v_gene: TRBV15
CDR3nt: TGTGCCACCAGCGCCGCCCGGCCTAGCGGGAGGCTCTACAATGAGCAGTTCTTC
CDR3aa: CATSAARPSGRLYNEQFF

j_gene: TRBJ2-1
d_gene: TRBD2
abundance: few
v_gene: TRBV11-3
CDR3nt: TGTGCCAGCAGCGTGGGACTAGCGGGAACTGAGCAGTTCTTC
CDR3aa: CASSVGLAGTEQFF

j_gene: TRBJ2-3
d_gene: .
abundance: .
v_gene: TRBV28
CDR3nt: TGTGCCAGCAAGGGCTGGGACAACACAGATACGCAGTATTTT
CDR3aa: CASKGWDNTDTQYF

j_gene: TRBJ1-5
d_gene: .
abundance: many
v_gene: TRBV4-1
CDR3nt: TGCGCCAGCAGCCAAAATGAGTACTACAATCAGCCCCAGCATTTT
CDR3aa: CASSQNEYYNQPQHF

j_gene: TRBJ1-2
d_gene: TRBD1
abundance: few
v_gene: TRBV6-2/TRBV6-3
CDR3nt: TGTGCCAGCAGTTTTTCCGGGACAGCAACTAACTATGGCTACACCTTC
CDR3aa: CASSFSGTATNYGYTF

j_gene: TRBJ2-7
d_gene: .
abundance: few
v_gene: TRBV27
CDR3nt: TGTGCCAGCAGGTCTGGGGGAGAGTACGAGCAGTACTTC
CDR3aa: CASRSGGEYEQYF

j_gene: TRBJ2-7
d_gene: .
abundance: few
v_gene: TRBV10-3
CDR3nt: TGTGCCATCATGGAGGGACAAAGCTCCTACGAGCAGTACTTC
CDR3aa: CAIMEGQSSYEQYF

j_gene: TRBJ1-2
d_gene: .
abundance: .
v_gene: TRBV7-2
CDR3nt: TGTGCCAGCAGCCCGCGGGTCTCCACCACGGAGGGCTACACCTTC
CDR3aa: CASSPRVSTTEGYTF

j_gene: TRBJ2-3
d_gene: .
abundance: few
v_gene: TRBV12-3/TRBV12-4
CDR3nt: TGTGCCAGCAGTTGGTCAGGCACCACAGATACGCAGTATTTT
CDR3aa: CASSWSGTTDTQYF

j_gene: TRBJ1-2
d_gene: .
abundance: few
v_gene: TRBV20-1
CDR3nt: TGCAGTGCTCTCTCGGGGGCCCGAAACCTCTATGGCTACACCTTC
CDR3aa: CSALSGARNLYGYTF

j_gene: TRBJ2-1
d_gene: .
abundance: few
v_gene: TRBV5-5
CDR3nt: TGTGCCAGCAGCTTGGGCTGGGGGGATTACAATGAGCAGTTCTTC
CDR3aa: CASSLGWGDYNEQFF

j_gene: TRBJ2-3
d_gene: .
abundance: .
v_gene: TRBV30
CDR3nt: TGTGCCTGGAGGCTTGGACTATCTGCAGATACGCAGTATTTT
CDR3aa: CAWRLGLSADTQYF

j_gene: TRBJ2-1
d_gene: TRBD2
abundance: few
v_gene: TRBV10-3
CDR3nt: TGTGCCATCAGTGAAAGCCAGGGACTAGATACCTCCCGCAGTATCAATGAGCAGTTCTTC
CDR3aa: CAISESQGLDTSRSINEQFF

j_gene: TRBJ2-5
d_gene: .
abundance: few
v_gene: TRBV15
CDR3nt: TGTGCCACCAGCAGAGATTTTAGCGGCCGGGAGACCCAGTACTTC
CDR3aa: CATSRDFSGRETQYF

j_gene: TRBJ2-2
d_gene: .
abundance: .
v_gene: TRBV15
CDR3nt: TGTGCCACCAGCAGAGATCGATGGGGCGGGGAGCTGTTTTTT
CDR3aa: CATSRDRWGGELFF

j_gene: TRBJ1-2
d_gene: TRBD1
abundance: few
v_gene: TRBV18
CDR3nt: TGTGCCAGCTCACCCTCCGGGACAGACAACTATGGCTACACCTTC
CDR3aa: CASSPSGTDNYGYTF

j_gene: TRBJ2-2
d_gene: TRBD2
abundance: .
v_gene: TRBV2
CDR3nt: TGTGCCAGCTCACCTACCGGGACTAGCGCCTTGGGGGAGCTGTTTTTT
CDR3aa: CASSPTGTSALGELFF

j_gene: TRBJ2-1
d_gene: TRBD2
abundance: .
v_gene: TRBV20-1
CDR3nt: TGCAGTGCCCCAAACCGGGCTAGCGGGATCGGCAATGAGCAGTTCTTC
CDR3aa: CSAPNRASGIGNEQFF

j_gene: TRBJ2-3
d_gene: TRBD2
abundance: .
v_gene: TRBV6-1
CDR3nt: TGTGCCACCAACCTCGGGGGGGCCGACGATACGCAGTATTTT
CDR3aa: CATNLGGADDTQYF

j_gene: TRBJ1-5
d_gene: TRBD1
abundance: .
v_gene: TRBV28
CDR3nt: TGTGCCAGCAGGACAGGACAGGGGGTGAAACAGCCCCAGCATTTT
CDR3aa: CASRTGQGVKQPQHF

j_gene: TRBJ2-5
d_gene: TRBD2
abundance: many
v_gene: TRBV10-3
CDR3nt: TGTGCCATCAGTGGGACTAGCGAGGGAGAGACCCAGTACTTC
CDR3aa: CAISGTSEGETQYF

j_gene: TRBJ2-3
d_gene: .
abundance: few
v_gene: TRBV7-2
CDR3nt: TGTGCCAGCAGCTCTTCAACCCGGGGCACAGATACGCAGTATTTT
CDR3aa: CASSSSTRGTDTQYF

j_gene: TRBJ2-3
d_gene: TRBD2
abundance: few
v_gene: TRBV13
CDR3nt: TGTGCCAGCACCAAGGGTGGTTTAGCGGGTTTTCAGTCTAGCACAGATACGCAGTATTTT
CDR3aa: CASTKGGLAGFQSSTDTQYF

j_gene: TRBJ2-7
d_gene: .
abundance: few
v_gene: TRBV7-9
CDR3nt: TGTGCCAGCAGCCCCCGGAGACAGAGCTCCTACGAGCAGTACTTC
CDR3aa: CASSPRRQSSYEQYF

j_gene: TRBJ1-6
d_gene: .
abundance: many
v_gene: TRBV9
CDR3nt: TGTGCCAGCAGCGCGTCGAATTCACCCCTCCACTTT
CDR3aa: CASSASNSPLHF

j_gene: TRBJ2-7
d_gene: .
abundance: .
v_gene: TRBV3-1
CDR3nt: TGTGCCAGCAGGGACGCAGGAGACGAGCAGTACTTC
CDR3aa: CASRDAGDEQYF

j_gene: TRBJ2-1
d_gene: .
abundance: few
v_gene: TRBV25-1
CDR3nt: TGTGCCAGCAGTGAAACTTTAATCAGGGAAAGCTCCTACAATGAGCAGTTCTTC
CDR3aa: CASSETLIRESSYNEQFF

j_gene: TRBJ2-5
d_gene: .
abundance: few
v_gene: TRBV5-6
CDR3nt: TGTGCCAGCAGCTGGGGGCGGACAGTTTCCCAAGAGACCCAGTACTTC
CDR3aa: CASSWGRTVSQETQYF

j_gene: TRBJ2-2
d_gene: TRBD1
abundance: many
v_gene: TRBV29-1
CDR3nt: TGCAGCGTTCCTAGGGGGCAGGGCGGGGAGCTGTTTTTT
CDR3aa: CSVPRGQGGELFF

j_gene: TRBJ2-5
d_gene: .
abundance: many
v_gene: TRBV12-3/TRBV12-4
CDR3nt: TGTGCCAGCAGTTTATACCCGGTCTATCAAGAGACCCAGTACTTC
CDR3aa: CASSLYPVYQETQYF

j_gene: TRBJ2-3
d_gene: .
abundance: many
v_gene: TRBV7-2
CDR3nt: TGTGCCAGCCGAAAATCGGATACGCAGTATTTT
CDR3aa: CASRKSDTQYF

j_gene: TRBJ2-7
d_gene: .
abundance: many
v_gene: TRBV14
CDR3nt: TGTGCCAGCAGCTGGAGACAGGCGAGGTATAGAGAGCAGTACTTC
CDR3aa: CASSWRQARYREQYF